Presented here are 19 T cell receptor beta chains from one specimen sequenced in a study of blood T cell repertoires in COVID-19. Generated by immunoSEQ multiplex PCR, the TCRdb table keeps only in-frame clones and is missing some. This table holds 280,000 or so clones, roughly four fifths found once. The material sequenced was peripheral blood. The receptors stem from a woman aged 45-65 years who had recovered from COVID-19.

The rearrangement uses TRBV11-3 and TRBJ2-3; 9 positions agree with TRBD2. CDR3 length: 15 amino acids. Trimming at V came to 6 bases and at J to 1 base, leaving 5 bases not matched to a gene. Germline V gives CDR1 SGHNT, CDR2 YENEEA. CDR3 sequence: CASSRIAGGTDTQYF. DNA of the CDR3: TGTGCCAGCAGTCGGATAGCGGGGGGCACAGATACGCAGTATTTT.

J is TRBJ1-5 and V is TRBV6-2 or TRBV6-3, with TRBD1 as a possible D gene (5 bases). CDR1 is MNHEY, CDR2 SVGEGT, per germline. V was trimmed by 6 bases and J by 5 bases, leaving 14 bases between them. The CDR3 spans 14 residues. The CDR3 loop is CASSLLQEYQPQHF. The CDR3 DNA follows: TGTGCCAGCAGCCTACTACAGGAGTATCAGCCCCAGCATTTT.

This clone has more than one count but fewer than ten. CDR3 sequence (DNA): TGTGCCAGCAACCGGGATAGTCCCTCGGGGACCCAGTACTTC. Amino acids: CASNRDSPSGTQYF. The J gene is TRBJ2-5, the V gene TRBV2; tentatively, D is TRBD2 (5 bases). This CDR3 spans 14 amino acids. V was pared by 7 bases and J by 7 bases, with 19 bases between. Germline loops: CDR1 SNHLY, CDR2 FYNNEI.

The V and J genes are TRBV28 and TRBJ2-1; D perhaps matches TRBD2 (5 bases). CDR3 length equals 14 residues. V was trimmed by 3 bases and J by 3 bases, leaving 9 bases between them. From germline, CDR1 is MDHEN and CDR2 SYDVKM. DNA for the CDR3: TGTGCCAGCAGTTTTAGCGTAGACTACAATGAGCAGTTCTTC. It encodes CASSFSVDYNEQFF.

The rearrangement uses TRBV7-2 and TRBJ1-1; D unresolved. This CDR3 is 13 amino acids long. The V gene lost 2 bases and the J gene lost 3 bases, with 7 bases spanning the gap. Germline V gene lookup returns CDR1 SGHTA and CDR2 FQGNSA. The CDR3 loop reads CASSLNGDTEAFF. In DNA form, the CDR3 reads TGTGCCAGCAGCTTAAACGGGGACACTGAAGCTTTCTTT.

The V and J genes are TRBV3-1 (or the pseudogene TRBV3-2) and TRBJ2-3, with 16 bases fitting TRBD2. Germline values: CDR1 LGHDT, CDR2 YNNKEL (reference sequence). The junction had 8 bases not matched to a gene; V was cut back by 8 bases and J by 3 bases. The CDR3 is 17 residues long. DNA for the CDR3: TGTGCCAGCGGTGGGACTAGCGGGGGGGCAATAACAGATACGCAGTATTTT. This translates into CASGGTSGGAITDTQYF.

The chain recombines TRBV7-3 with TRBJ2-1; weak D call: TRBD1 (6 bases). The CDR3 sequence is 14 residues long. Germline V CDR1 and CDR2: SGHTA, FQGTGA. The V and J ends lost 3 bases and 3 bases respectively, with 9 bases between them. The CDR3 coding sequence is TGTGCCAGCAGCTTGACAGGAAGCTACAATGAGCAGTTCTTC. It translates to CASSLTGSYNEQFF.

The V and J genes are TRBV5-1 and TRBJ1-1; 9 bases fit TRBD1. The CDR3 consists of 14 residues. Trimming took 4 bases from V and 7 from J; bases not matched to a gene: 8. CDR1 is SGHRS and CDR2 is YFSETQ in the germline V gene. The CDR3 DNA sequence: TGCGCCAGCAGCCCCCTCGACAGGGGGAATGAAGCTTTCTTT. This gives the protein CASSPLDRGNEAFF.

The chain links TRBV28 to TRBJ2-1, with 12 bases matching TRBD1. The CDR3 sequence is 16 residues long. The V gene's germline CDR1 is MDHEN and CDR2 SYDVKM. V shed 11 bases, J shed 7 bases, and the junction held 15 bases outside the gene matches. CDR3 DNA sequence: TGTGCCGCCACACAACCGGGACAGGGGGCAGTGAATGAGCAGTTCTTC. This encodes CAATQPGQGAVNEQFF.

The chain links TRBV3-1 (or the pseudogene TRBV3-2) to TRBJ2-7; perhaps TRBD1 as D (5 bases). Germline-derived CDR1 and CDR2 are LGHDT and YNNKEL (reference sequence). There are 15 residues in the CDR3. V was pared by 1 base and J by 2 bases, with 12 bases between. The CDR3 bases are TGTGCCAGCAGCCAAGGTTCCGCAGGGACCTACGAGCAGTACTTC. Protein sequence: CASSQGSAGTYEQYF.

In this sample, this clone turned up a few times. This sequence joins TRBV4-2 and TRBJ2-1; a weak D match, TRBD2 (7 bases). The CDR3 consists of 15 residues. Trimming left V 4 bases short and J 7 bases short, with 17 bases between. Germline V gene data show CDR1 as LGHNA and CDR2 as YNFKEQ. The CDR3, as DNA: TGTGCCAGCAGCCGCAGTGGGGGGGCCAAGAATGAGCAGTTCTTC. Translated: CASSRSGGAKNEQFF.

V and J are TRBV12-3 or TRBV12-4 and TRBJ2-7; TRBD1 is a possible D gene (5 bases). V dropped 5 bases and J dropped 4 bases, with 9 bases sitting between them. CDR3 length: 12 amino acids. In DNA form, the CDR3 reads TGTGCCAGCAGTAGTCAGGGATACGAGCAGTACTTC. Protein: CASSSQGYEQYF.

This clone was picked up a small number of times. J is TRBJ1-3 and V is TRBV30, with D maybe TRBD1 (5 bases). Trimming removed 4 bases from V and 2 bases from J, with 12 bases in between. This CDR3 spans 14 amino acids. Germline V gives CDR1 GTSNPN, CDR2 SVGIG (reference sequence). CDR3 sequence: CAWTLRDAGNTIYF. Here the CDR3 DNA reads TGTGCCTGGACCTTGCGGGACGCTGGAAACACCATATATTTT.

This clone was seen once. The CDR3 region has the DNA TGTGCCTGGAGCCCAGACAGTCCGACAAACACCATATATTTT. The encoded protein is CAWSPDSPTNTIYF. This chain links TRBV30 with TRBJ1-3; perhaps TRBD1 as D (5 bases). V was cut by 3 bases and J by 6 bases, with 15 bases left in between. Germline values: CDR1 GTSNPN, CDR2 SVGIG (reference sequence). This CDR3 is 14 amino acids long.

V and J are TRBV5-4 and TRBJ2-2; D gene unclear. This CDR3 region has 14 residues. In germline, CDR1 is SGHNT, CDR2 YYREEE (reference sequence). Between the trimmed V and J ends, which lost 2 bases and 2 bases, there was a span of 7 bases. CDR3 DNA: TGTGCCAGCAGCTTTGGCAGAAACACCGGGGAGCTGTTTTTT. Residues: CASSFGRNTGELFF.

This clone occurred a few times. This sequence joins TRBV28 and TRBJ2-7; no definite D call. Germline V CDR1 and CDR2: MDHEN, SYDVKM. This CDR3 has 12 residues. Trimming left V 11 bases short and J 0 bases short, with 11 bases between. CDR3 loop: CASVESSYEQYF. The CDR3 DNA reads TGTGCCTCCGTGGAGAGCTCCTACGAGCAGTACTTC.

The gene calls are TRBV3-1 (or the pseudogene TRBV3-2) and TRBJ2-7; 8 bases are a match to TRBD1. The trim removed 3 bases at V and 3 bases at J, leaving 10 bases unmatched. This CDR3 is 16 amino acids long. Germline V lookup: CDR1 LGHDT, CDR2 YNNKEL (reference sequence). The CDR3 loop reads CASSHLTGATIYEQYF. CDR3 in DNA: TGTGCCAGCAGCCATCTGACAGGGGCCACGATCTACGAGCAGTACTTC.

This chain uses TRBV30 with TRBJ2-1; 8 bases are shared with TRBD2. The CDR3 is made up of 15 amino acids. Germline trimming cut 2 bases from V and 0 bases from J; bases unmatched to any gene: 3. The germline gives CDR1 GTSNPN, CDR2 SVGIG (reference sequence). The CDR3 protein is CAWSRGGSSYNEQFF. In nucleotides, the CDR3 is TGTGCCTGGAGTCGGGGGGGTTCCTCCTACAATGAGCAGTTCTTC.

This chain links TRBV6-1 with TRBJ1-1; 9 positions agree with TRBD1. With 2 bases clipped from V and 3 bases from J, the junction kept 10 bases outside the gene matches. Germline loops: CDR1 MNHNS, CDR2 SASEGT. CDR3 length: 17 amino acids. The CDR3 DNA sequence: TGTGCCAGCAGTGAAAGTATAGGGACAGGGTGGGACACTGAAGCTTTCTTT. Protein sequence: CASSESIGTGWDTEAFF.